This T cell receptor (beta chain) originates from a study of T cells in Graves' hyperthyroidism and ophthalmopathy. Study-level results: In the blood, most expanded thyroid clonotypes above 0.001 appeared as well. Classification by a 13 V-J model distinguished ophthalmopathy from stable hyperthyroidism.

This clonotype was observed a handful of times. What it recognizes is unknown. Uncontrolled infection, other autoimmune disease, pregnancy or lactation led to exclusion. Diagnosing involved the use of clinical symptoms, serum thyroxine and TRAb, thyroid ultrasound and orbital computed tomography. Amplification targeted TCR beta CDR3 regions from RNA transcripts. HTBI primers were employed in a first-round RT-PCR of the TCR CDR3. Via MiXCR, TCRdb re-called the multiplex PCR reads, giving one row per CDR3 protein. Found here are around 340,000 distinct CDR3 sequences, 16% of them singletons; the top ten hold approximately 33%. The CDR3 is made up of 14 amino acids. Germline V gene lookup returns CDR1 SGDLS and CDR2 YYNGEE. The ends were cut back, 0 bases at V and 6 bases at J, with 9 bases in the middle.

The receptor was derived from a man between 25 and 39 years old with Graves' hyperthyroidism. Sequencing was performed on blood. This chain connects TRBV9 to TRBJ2-2; D is unclear. The CDR3 sequence: CASSVVPEPGELFF. In nucleotides, the CDR3 is TGTGCCAGCAGCGTAGTCCCCGAGCCCGGGGAGCTGTTTTTT. Combining the CDR3 with reference TRBV9 and TRBJ2-2 gives the whole variable domain DSGVTQTPKHLITATGQRVTLRCSPRSGDLSVYWYQQSLDQGLQFLIQYYNGEERAKGNILERFSAQQFPDLHSELNLSSLELGDSALYFCASSVVPEPGELFFGEGSRLTVL.